This entry features one TCR beta chain sequence. The antigen it recognizes is unknown. No clone much larger than this one lies a single base away; base qualities are absent. This sample is drawn from a study of shared clonotypes between healthy human individuals (dated by TCRdb to 2018 to 2020). With regard to the full study: The cohort included three men and a couple of women between 18 and 49 years of age. The study deeply sequenced blood TCR repertoires of roughly five healthy adults to estimate repertoire size and the extent of clonotype sharing between individuals. For each donor, three plates each were used for CD4 naive and CD4 memory, two plates were used for CD8 naive, and one plate was used for CD8 memory. Libraries were prepared and TCR repertoires were sequenced by different laboratories using diverse techniques, in order to increase sequencing depth and limit assay-specific biases. Leukapheresis yielded between about 0.8 and 8.9 billion PBMCs per donor.

On the study overall, not on this receptor specifically: Incomplete sequencing was indicated by rarefaction of sorted-subset datasets, despite the large sequencing depth. Compared with non-shared clonotypes, clonotypes shared by all four sorted-subset donors had higher generation probabilities. Estimated clonotype richness was generally larger for naive than for memory subsets. Sampling was restricted to blood, and TCR repertoires in tissue are likely to differ from TCR repertoires in blood. The genetic and exposure-history diversity represented was limited by the small number of donors. Pairwise subsampling indicated that sequencing depth was expected to affect the degree of clonotype sharing among donors. Across a few donors, around 5% of naive CD4, approximately 4% of naive CD8, 2.3% of memory CD4, and about 0.4% of memory CD8 clonotypes were shared.

Healthy HIV-negative adults with no recently reported acute infections or vaccinations were included as donors. Every donor was a Caucasian adult living in Nashville, Tennessee, USA. Magnetic negative selection was used to enrich CD4+ T cells, after which naive cells were positively selected on CD45RA and the negative fraction became the memory subset. After blood collection by leukapheresis, PBMCs were isolated using Ficoll-Histopaque density gradient centrifugation and then cryopreserved in the vapor phase of liquid nitrogen. Purity and quantity of every magnetically sorted T cell population were checked by analytical flow cytometry. Genomic DNA was isolated from each sorted fraction and quantified by UV absorbance on a Nanodrop 2000c. Using the deep immunoSEQ assay, TCR CDR3 regions were amplified from genomic DNA by multiplex PCR. Genomic DNA extracted from each cell subset was distributed evenly over all wells of several immunoSEQ 96-well plates, and each plate served as one replicate. Each replicate PCR for sorted subsets received roughly 0.2 ug genomic DNA, equal to about 29,000 T cell genomes. Purified libraries were quantified with a Qubit 3.0 fluorometer, sized on a Bioanalyzer 2100, and re-quantified with the KAPA Library Quantification kit. Each immunoSEQ 96-well plate was sequenced on its own single-read 150-cycle Illumina NextSeq 550 flow cell. On the authors' methods: The immunoSEQ output contained only junctional sequences without quality scores, so filtering could not match that applied to full-length reads. To assign V/J genes and CDR3, sequences were annotated using PyIR, a Python wrapper for IgBLAST v1.9, with IMGT germline references. Any read was removed if the V/J assignment was weak (E-value above 1e-6), the CDR3 was missing, or the read contained stop codons, out-of-frame junctions, or ambiguous translated residues. V3J clonotypes were defined as sequences sharing the same inferred V gene, J gene, and CDR3 amino acid sequence. Percentage overlap between repertoires was computed as shared unique clonotypes divided by the size of the smaller repertoire. Three approaches were used to assess repertoire richness: RTK rarefaction, the Chao1 estimator, and Recon v2.1 estimates of unobserved clonotypes. For all TCRbeta clonotypes obtained by the gDNA method from four donors, generation probabilities were computed with OLGA. This is the immuneACCESS table as TCRdb keeps it, with only in-frame sequences that have V and J called. A part of the clones is gone; compared with another copy, unresolved V genes explain less than half, and the rest is unexplained. V and J calls and clone size are as listed in that table; D and trimming were resolved from the DNA. Present in this sample are some 1 million clones, more than 60% of which were seen just once. The top ten clonotypes cover about 1.5% of the sample.

The CDR3 contains 14 residues, cysteine and phenylalanine counted. The read is trimmed to its CDR3 DNA, 42 bases read in frame from base 1. Deletion took 5 bases off V and 7 bases off J, with a span of 15 bases between the germline ends. CDR1 SGHAT and CDR2 FQNNGV were looked up in the germline V gene. Input material: memory CD4+ T cells sorted from blood. Interpreted using the paper, the cell subset or site label stands for: CD45RA-negative fraction. Recombination joined TRBV11-2 with TRBJ2-1, with the D call tentatively TRBD1 or TRBD2, each fitting 5 bases. This clonotype was obtained from a man between 18 and 29 years old in good health. The sequence in DNA is TGTGCCAGCAGCCCACAGCCCGGGGCAAATGAGCAGTTCTTC. This sequence encodes CASSPQPGANEQFF.